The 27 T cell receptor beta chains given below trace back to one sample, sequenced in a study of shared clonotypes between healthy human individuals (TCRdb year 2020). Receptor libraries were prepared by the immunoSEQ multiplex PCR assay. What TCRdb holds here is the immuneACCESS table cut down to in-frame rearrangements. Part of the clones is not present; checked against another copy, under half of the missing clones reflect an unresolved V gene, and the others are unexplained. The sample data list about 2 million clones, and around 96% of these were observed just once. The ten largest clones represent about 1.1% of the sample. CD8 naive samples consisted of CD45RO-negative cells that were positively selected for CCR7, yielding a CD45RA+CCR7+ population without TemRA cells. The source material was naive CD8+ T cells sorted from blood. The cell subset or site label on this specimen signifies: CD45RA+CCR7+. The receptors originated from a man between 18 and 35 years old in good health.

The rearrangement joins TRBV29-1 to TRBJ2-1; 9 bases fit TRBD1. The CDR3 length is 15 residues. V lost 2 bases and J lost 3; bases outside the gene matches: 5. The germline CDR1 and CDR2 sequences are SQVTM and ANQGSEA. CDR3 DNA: TGCAGCGTTGAACTCCGGGACAGGGTCTACAATGAGCAGTTCTTC. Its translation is CSVELRDRVYNEQFF.

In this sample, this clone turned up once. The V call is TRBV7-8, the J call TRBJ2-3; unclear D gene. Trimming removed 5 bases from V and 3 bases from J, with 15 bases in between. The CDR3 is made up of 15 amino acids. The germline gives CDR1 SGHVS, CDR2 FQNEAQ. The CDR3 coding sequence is TGTGCCAGCAGCACCGACCTTGCCGGGACAGATACGCAGTATTTT. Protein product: CASSTDLAGTDTQYF.

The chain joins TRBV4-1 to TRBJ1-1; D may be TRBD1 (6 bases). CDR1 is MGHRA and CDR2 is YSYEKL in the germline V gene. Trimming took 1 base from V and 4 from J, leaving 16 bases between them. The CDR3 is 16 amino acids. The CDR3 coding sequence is TGCGCCAGCAGCCAAGCCCCCCGGGAAGGGGGCACTGAAGCTTTCTTT. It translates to CASSQAPREGGTEAFF.

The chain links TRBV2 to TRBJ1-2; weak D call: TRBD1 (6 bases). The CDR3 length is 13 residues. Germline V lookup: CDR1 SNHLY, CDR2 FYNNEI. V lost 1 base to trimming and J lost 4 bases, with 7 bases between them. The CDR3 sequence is CASSEEDSYGYTF. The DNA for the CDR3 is TGTGCCAGCAGTGAAGAGGACAGCTATGGCTACACCTTC.

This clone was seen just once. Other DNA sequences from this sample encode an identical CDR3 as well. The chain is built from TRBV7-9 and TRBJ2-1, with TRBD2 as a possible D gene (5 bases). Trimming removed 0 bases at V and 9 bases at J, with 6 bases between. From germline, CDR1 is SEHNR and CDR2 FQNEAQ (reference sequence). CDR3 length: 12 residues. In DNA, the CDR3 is TGTGCCAGCAGCTTAGCGCTAGCTGAGCAGTTCTTC. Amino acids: CASSLALAEQFF.

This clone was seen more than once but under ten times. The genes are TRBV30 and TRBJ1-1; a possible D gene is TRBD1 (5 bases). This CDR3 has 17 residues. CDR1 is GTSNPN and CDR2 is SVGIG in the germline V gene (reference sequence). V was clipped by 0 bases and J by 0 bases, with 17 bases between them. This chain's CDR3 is CAWSVGTETFMNTEAFF. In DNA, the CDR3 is TGTGCCTGGAGTGTCGGGACTGAAACTTTCATGAACACTGAAGCTTTCTTT.

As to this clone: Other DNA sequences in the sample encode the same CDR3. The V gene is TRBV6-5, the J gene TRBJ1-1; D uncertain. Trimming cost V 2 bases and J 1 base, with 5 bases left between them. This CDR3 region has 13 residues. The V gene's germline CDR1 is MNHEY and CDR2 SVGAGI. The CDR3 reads CASSYTSNTEAFF. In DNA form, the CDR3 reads TGTGCCAGCAGTTACACCTCGAACACTGAAGCTTTCTTT.

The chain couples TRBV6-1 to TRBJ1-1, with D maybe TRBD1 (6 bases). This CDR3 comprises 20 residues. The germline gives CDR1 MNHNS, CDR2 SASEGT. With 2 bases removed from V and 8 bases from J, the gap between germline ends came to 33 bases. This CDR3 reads CASSEIGVGGVTGRAVEAFF. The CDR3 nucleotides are TGTGCCAGCAGTGAAATCGGAGTAGGGGGTGTAACGGGGCGGGCGGTAGAAGCTTTCTTT.

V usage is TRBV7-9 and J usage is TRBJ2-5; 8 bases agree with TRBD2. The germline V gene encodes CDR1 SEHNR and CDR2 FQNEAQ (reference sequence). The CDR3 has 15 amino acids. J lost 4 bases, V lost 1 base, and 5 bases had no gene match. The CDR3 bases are TGTGCCAGCAGCTTAGGTGGTAGCGGGGTAGAGACCCAGTACTTC. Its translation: CASSLGGSGVETQYF.

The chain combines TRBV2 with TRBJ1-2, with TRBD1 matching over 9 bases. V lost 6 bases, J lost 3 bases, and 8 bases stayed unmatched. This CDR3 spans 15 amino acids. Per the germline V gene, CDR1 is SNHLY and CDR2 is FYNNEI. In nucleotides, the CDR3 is TGTGCCAGCAGCGGTAGGACAGGGGCCGACTATGGCTACACCTTC. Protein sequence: CASSGRTGADYGYTF. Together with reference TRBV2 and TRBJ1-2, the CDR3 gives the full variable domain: EPEVTQTPSHQVTQMGQEVILRCVPISNHLYFYWYRQILGQKVEFLVSFYNNEISEKSEIFDDQFSVERPDGSNFTLKIRSTKLEDSAMYFCASSGRTGADYGYTFGSGTRLTVV.

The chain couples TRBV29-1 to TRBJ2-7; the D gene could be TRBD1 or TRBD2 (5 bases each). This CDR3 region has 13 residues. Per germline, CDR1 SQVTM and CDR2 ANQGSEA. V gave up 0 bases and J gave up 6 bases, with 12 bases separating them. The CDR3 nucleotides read TGCAGCGTTGAAGACCTAGCAACAGGCGAGCAGTACTTC. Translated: CSVEDLATGEQYF.

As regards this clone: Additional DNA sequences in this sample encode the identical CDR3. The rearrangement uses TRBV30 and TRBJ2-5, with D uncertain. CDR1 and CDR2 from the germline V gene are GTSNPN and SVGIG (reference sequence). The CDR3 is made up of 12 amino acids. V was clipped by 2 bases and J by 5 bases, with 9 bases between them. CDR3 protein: CAWSLNEETQYF. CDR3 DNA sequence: TGTGCCTGGAGTCTCAACGAGGAGACCCAGTACTTC.

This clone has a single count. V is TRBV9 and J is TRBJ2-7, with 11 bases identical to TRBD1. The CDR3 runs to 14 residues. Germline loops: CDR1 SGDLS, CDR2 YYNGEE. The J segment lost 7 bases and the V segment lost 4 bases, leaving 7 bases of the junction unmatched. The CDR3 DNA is TGTGCCAGCAGCATGGGACAGGGGGTATTAGAGCAGTACTTC. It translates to CASSMGQGVLEQYF.

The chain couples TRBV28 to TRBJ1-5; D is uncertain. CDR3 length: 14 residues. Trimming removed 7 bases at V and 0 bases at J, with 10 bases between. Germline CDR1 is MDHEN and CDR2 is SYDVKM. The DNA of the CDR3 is TGTGCCAGCAACGGCGGAGATAGCAATCAGCCCCAGCATTTT. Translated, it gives CASNGGDSNQPQHF.

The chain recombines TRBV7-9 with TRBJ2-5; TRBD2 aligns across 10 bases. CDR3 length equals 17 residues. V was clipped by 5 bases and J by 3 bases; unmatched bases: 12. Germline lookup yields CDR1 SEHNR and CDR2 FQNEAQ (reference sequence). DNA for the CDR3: TGTGCCAGCAGCCCACGCCGGACTAGCGGAGCAAAAGAGACCCAGTACTTC. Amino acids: CASSPRRTSGAKETQYF.

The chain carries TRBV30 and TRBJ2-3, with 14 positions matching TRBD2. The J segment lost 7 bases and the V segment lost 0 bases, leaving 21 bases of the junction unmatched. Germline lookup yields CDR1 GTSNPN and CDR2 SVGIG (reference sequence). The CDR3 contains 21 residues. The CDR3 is CAWSVYPGLAGGGGLTNTQYF. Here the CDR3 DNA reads TGTGCCTGGAGTGTTTATCCCGGACTAGCGGGAGGCGGGGGACTTACAAATACGCAGTATTTT.

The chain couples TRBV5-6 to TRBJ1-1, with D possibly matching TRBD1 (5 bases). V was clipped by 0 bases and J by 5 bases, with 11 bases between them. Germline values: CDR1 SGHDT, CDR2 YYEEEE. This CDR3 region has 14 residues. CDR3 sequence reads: CASSLDRGRTEAFF. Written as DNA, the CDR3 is TGTGCCAGCAGCTTGGATAGGGGCAGGACTGAAGCTTTCTTT.

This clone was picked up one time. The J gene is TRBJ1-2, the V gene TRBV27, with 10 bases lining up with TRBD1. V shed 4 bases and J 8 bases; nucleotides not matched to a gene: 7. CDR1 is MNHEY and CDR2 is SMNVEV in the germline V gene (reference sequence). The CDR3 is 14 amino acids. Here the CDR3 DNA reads TGTGCCAGCAGTTATACCGGGACAGGGGACGGCTACACCTTC. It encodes CASSYTGTGDGYTF.

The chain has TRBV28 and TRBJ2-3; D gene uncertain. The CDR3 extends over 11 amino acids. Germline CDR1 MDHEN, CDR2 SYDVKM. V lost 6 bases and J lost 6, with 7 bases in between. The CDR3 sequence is CASSTPDTQYF. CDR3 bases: TGTGCCAGCAGCACCCCGGATACGCAGTATTTT.

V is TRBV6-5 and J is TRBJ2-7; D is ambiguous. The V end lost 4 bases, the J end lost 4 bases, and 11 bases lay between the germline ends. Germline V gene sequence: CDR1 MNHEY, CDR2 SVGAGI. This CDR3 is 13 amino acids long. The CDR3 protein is CASSLTDGYEQYF. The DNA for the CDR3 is TGTGCCAGCAGTTTAACGGACGGTTACGAGCAGTACTTC.

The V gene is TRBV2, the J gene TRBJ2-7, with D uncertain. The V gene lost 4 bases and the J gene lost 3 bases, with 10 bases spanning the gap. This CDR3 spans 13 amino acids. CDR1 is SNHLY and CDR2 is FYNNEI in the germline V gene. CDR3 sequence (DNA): TGTGCCAGCAGTGGGGGAATGGGCTACGAGCAGTACTTC. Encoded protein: CASSGGMGYEQYF.

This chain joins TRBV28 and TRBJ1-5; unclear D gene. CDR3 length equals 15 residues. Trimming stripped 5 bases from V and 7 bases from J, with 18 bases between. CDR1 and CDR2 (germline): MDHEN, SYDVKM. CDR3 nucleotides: TGTGCCAGCAGTCCCTATGTGTTCGGCTACCAGCCCCAGCATTTT. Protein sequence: CASSPYVFGYQPQHF.

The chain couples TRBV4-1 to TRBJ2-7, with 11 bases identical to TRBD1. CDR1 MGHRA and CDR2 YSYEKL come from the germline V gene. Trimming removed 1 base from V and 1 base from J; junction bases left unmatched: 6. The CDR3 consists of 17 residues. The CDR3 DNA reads TGCGCCAGCAGCCAAGTCGAAGGGACAGGGGGGTCCTACGAGCAGTACTTC. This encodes CASSQVEGTGGSYEQYF.

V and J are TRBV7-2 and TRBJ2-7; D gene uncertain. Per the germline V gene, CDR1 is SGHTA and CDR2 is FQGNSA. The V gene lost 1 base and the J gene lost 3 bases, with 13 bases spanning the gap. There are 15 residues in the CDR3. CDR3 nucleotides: TGTGCCAGCAGCTTAGGAGCCTCGCCCCTCTACGAGCAGTACTTC. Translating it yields CASSLGASPLYEQYF.

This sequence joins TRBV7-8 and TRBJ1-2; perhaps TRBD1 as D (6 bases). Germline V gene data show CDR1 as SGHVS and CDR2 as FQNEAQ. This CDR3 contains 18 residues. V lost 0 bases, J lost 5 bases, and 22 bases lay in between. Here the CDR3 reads CASSLAGAGQGLIYGYTF. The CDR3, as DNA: TGTGCCAGCAGCTTAGCGGGGGCGGGTCAGGGTCTTATATATGGCTACACCTTC.

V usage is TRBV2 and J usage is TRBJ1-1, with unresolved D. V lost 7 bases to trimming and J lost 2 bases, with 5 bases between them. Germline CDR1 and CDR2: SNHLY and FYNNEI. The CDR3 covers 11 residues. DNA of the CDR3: TGTGCCAGCACAGCTAACACTGAAGCTTTCTTT. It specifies CASTANTEAFF. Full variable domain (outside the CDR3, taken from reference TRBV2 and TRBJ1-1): EPEVTQTPSHQVTQMGQEVILRCVPISNHLYFYWYRQILGQKVEFLVSFYNNEISEKSEIFDDQFSVERPDGSNFTLKIRSTKLEDSAMYFCASTANTEAFFGQGTRLTVV.

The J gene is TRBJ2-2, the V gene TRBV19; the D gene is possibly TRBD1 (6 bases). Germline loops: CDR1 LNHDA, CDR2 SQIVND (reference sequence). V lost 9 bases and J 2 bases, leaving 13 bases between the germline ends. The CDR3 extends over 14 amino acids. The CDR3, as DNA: TGTGCCAGCCTGCCCGGGACAAACACCGGGGAGCTGTTTTTT. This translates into CASLPGTNTGELFF.